This paragraph covers one T cell receptor beta chain sequence. Its cognate antigen is unknown. This sample was included in a study of T cell responses to AZD1222 COVID-19 vaccine. Study at large: Second doses were pooled across both intervals (about 4 or about 12 weeks).

Looked up from germline, CDR1 is MNHEY and CDR2 is SMNVEV (reference sequence). This CDR3 is 16 amino acids long. V lost 5 bases and J lost 2, with 18 bases in between. Profiling relied on immunoSEQ multiplex PCR, and the TCRdb table lists in-frame clones only, not all of them. Of 150,000 to 200,000 clones in the sample, around 92% were seen once. Regarding the study as a whole: CD4 TCRs covered the whole spike, strongest at regions 160-218 and 743-854. White British ancestry dominated among donors, who included more females, and clonal diversity was possibly underestimated. Baseline seropositivity characterized only six AZD1222 recipients.

The TCR originated in an adult in good health. The gene calls are TRBV27 and TRBJ2-5; D may correspond to TRBD1 or TRBD2 (5 bases each). Material: peripheral blood, obtained on day 0 of AZD1222 vaccination. The CDR3 region is CASSPGPSWRQETQYF. CDR3 nucleotides: TGTGCCAGCAGTCCGGGACCCTCATGGCGGCAAGAGACCCAGTACTTC.